Below are 8 T cell receptor beta chains sequenced from a single sample in a study of T cell changes during pregnancy in multiple sclerosis (dated by TCRdb to the late 2010s). Library preparation used the immunoSEQ multiplex PCR assay. TCRdb carries this immuneACCESS record with in-frame sequences only. Its versions omit some clonotypes, under half of them owing to an unresolved V gene in the studies checked, with the rest unexplained. This sample gives around 78,000 clones in total; 93% of them show up just once. Approximately 2.4% of the sample comes from the top ten. Sequences were derived from peripheral blood, sampled in the second trimester of pregnancy. The source is a female donor with multiple sclerosis, enrolled in a pregnancy study.

This chain uses TRBV6-5 with TRBJ2-7, with D possibly matching TRBD2 (5 bases). Germline V gene data show CDR1 as MNHEY and CDR2 as SVGAGI. The CDR3 covers 14 residues. V was cut by 11 bases and J by 6 bases, with 23 bases left in between. For the CDR3, the DNA is TGTGCCCGGCGTCCGGGATTTATCCCTCTCGAGCAGTACTTC. Translating gives CARRPGFIPLEQYF.

The V and J genes are TRBV19 and TRBJ1-5, with D unclear. The length of the CDR3 is 13 residues. Trimming took 1 base from V and 7 from J, leaving 8 bases between them. CDR1 LNHDA and CDR2 SQIVND come from the germline V gene (reference sequence). CDR3 bases: TGTGCCAGTAGTATAGGTACAAACCAGCCCCAGCATTTT. Translating gives CASSIGTNQPQHF.

The chain links TRBV7-3 to TRBJ2-2, with unresolved D. The germline CDR1 and CDR2 sequences are SGHTA and FQGTGA. V lost 5 bases and J 6 bases, leaving 16 bases between the germline ends. This CDR3 is 15 amino acids long. The CDR3: CASSLSVPMAGELFF. DNA for the CDR3: TGTGCCAGCAGCCTAAGCGTACCGATGGCCGGGGAGCTGTTTTTT.

The chain is built from TRBV27 and TRBJ2-1, with D possibly matching TRBD2 (5 bases). V gave up 6 bases and J gave up 8 bases, with 20 bases separating them. CDR1 is MNHEY, CDR2 SMNVEV, per germline (reference sequence). CDR3 length: 15 residues. The CDR3 DNA sequence: TGTGCCAGCAGACCCTATCCGGGGATCATGCATGAGCAGTTCTTC. Residues: CASRPYPGIMHEQFF.

The chain has TRBV7-2 and TRBJ2-3; the D gene is possibly TRBD2 (5 bases). The germline V gene has CDR1 SGHTA and CDR2 FQGNSA. CDR3 length: 14 amino acids. V lost 8 bases to trimming and J lost 6 bases, with 18 bases between them. The CDR3 region is CASFLGGLEDTQYF. The CDR3 bases are TGTGCCAGCTTCTTAGGAGGTTTGGAGGATACGCAGTATTTT.

The chain is built from TRBV7-8 and TRBJ2-3; 10 nucleotides agree with TRBD2. Germline V CDR1 and CDR2: SGHVS, FQNEAQ. The ends lost 0 bases at V and 6 bases at J; junction bases unmatched: 6. The CDR3 is 16 amino acids. DNA of the CDR3: TGTGCCAGCAGCTTAGCCCTAGCGGGAGCAGGGGATACGCAGTATTTT. Translating gives CASSLALAGAGDTQYF.

Remarks on this clone: Other DNA sequences from this sample encode an identical CDR3 as well. The rearrangement links TRBV6-1 to TRBJ2-7, with D possibly being TRBD2 (6 bases). The CDR3 has 14 amino acids. The germline V gene encodes CDR1 MNHNS and CDR2 SASEGT. Trimming removed 3 bases from V and 4 bases from J, with 13 bases in between. The CDR3, as DNA: TGTGCCAGCAGTGACTTGGGGGAGGATTACGAGCAGTACTTC. Its translation is CASSDLGEDYEQYF.

The V gene is TRBV5-6, the J gene TRBJ1-6; TRBD1 agrees at 9 bases. The CDR3 is 16 amino acids. The V segment lost 5 bases and the J segment 10 bases; nucleotides outside the gene matches: 13. Germline V gene lookup returns CDR1 SGHDT and CDR2 YYEEEE. DNA for the CDR3: TGTGCCAGCAGACGCAACAGGGGGCGACAGGAGTCACCCCTCCACTTT. It is translated as CASRRNRGRQESPLHF.